This T cell receptor beta chain was captured in a study of shared clonotypes between healthy human individuals. Each unsorted sample relied on roughly 90 million PBMCs as its source of genomic DNA. Every subset's genomic DNA went evenly onto several immunoSEQ plates. Unsorted PBMC contributed 250 to 350 ng DNA, 30,000 to 35,000 T cell genomes, to each replicate PCR. In the authors' methods: With immunoSEQ giving junction-only sequences and no quality scores, filtering differed. Using immunoSEQ multiplex PCR, the repertoire was profiled, and TCRdb retains in-frame clones only, with some absent. V, J and clone size are taken as reported in that table, and D and trimming were inferred from the DNA itself. The data hold hundreds of thousands of clones, with 60% to 80% observed a single time. CDR1 and CDR2 from the germline V gene are LNHDA and SQIVND (reference sequence). V lost 4 bases and J 3 bases, leaving 13 bases between the germline ends. The CDR3 has 15 amino acids.

The chain has TRBV19 and TRBJ1-5; D unresolved. The sample consisted of PBMCs. The receptor was isolated from a woman in her thirties or forties in good health. Some clones in this sample may be carry-over from other donors' samples. The CDR3 loop is CASSSRVLVNQPQHF. In DNA, the CDR3 is TGTGCCAGTAGTAGTAGGGTATTGGTCAATCAGCCCCAGCATTTT.